This TCR beta chain was found in a study of cytomegalovirus exposure and HLA in healthy donors. Study-wide findings and caveats: Analysis performed later showed TCR beta chains linked to HLA being more clonally expanded than equally common others. Prediction of most subjects' HLA-A and HLA-B alleles by TCR beta sequences was reportedly accurate.

PCR employed 60 Vbeta and 13 Jbeta primers. Repertoires were generated with immunoSEQ multiplex PCR, while TCRdb's copy carries only in-frame clones and drops some. The sample shows over 75,000 clones, less than 75% of them seen only once. Remarks on this clone: Antigen specificity is unknown.

V was shortened by 8 bases and J by 0 bases, with 10 bases between the two germline ends. Germline loops: CDR1 MNHEY, CDR2 SVGAGI. There are 13 residues in the CDR3. The gene calls are TRBV6-5 and TRBJ1-1; D perhaps matches TRBD1 (5 bases). The sequenced sample consisted of PBMCs. This TCR derives from a man aged 30-40 years in good health and CMV-seronegative. The DNA for the CDR3 is TGTGCCAGCGGGGTGGACATGAACACTGAAGCTTTCTTT. Translated: CASGVDMNTEAFF.